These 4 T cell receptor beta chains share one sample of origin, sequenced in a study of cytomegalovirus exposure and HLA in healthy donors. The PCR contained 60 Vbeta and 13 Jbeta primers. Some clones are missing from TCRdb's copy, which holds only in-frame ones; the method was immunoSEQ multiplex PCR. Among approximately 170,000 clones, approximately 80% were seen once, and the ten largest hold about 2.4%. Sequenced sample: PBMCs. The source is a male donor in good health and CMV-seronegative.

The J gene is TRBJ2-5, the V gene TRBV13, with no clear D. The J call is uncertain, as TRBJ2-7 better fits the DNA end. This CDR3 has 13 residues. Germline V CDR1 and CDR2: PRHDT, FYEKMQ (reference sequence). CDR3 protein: CASSLGKAYEQYF. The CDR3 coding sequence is TGTGCCAGCAGCTTAGGCAAAGCCTACGAGCAGTACTTC.

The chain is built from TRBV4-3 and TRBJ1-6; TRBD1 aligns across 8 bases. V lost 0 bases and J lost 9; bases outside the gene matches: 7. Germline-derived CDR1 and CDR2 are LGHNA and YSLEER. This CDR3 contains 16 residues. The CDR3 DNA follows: TGCGCCAGCAGCCAAGATAGCGGACAGGGCGGTTCACCCCTCCACTTT. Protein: CASSQDSGQGGSPLHF.

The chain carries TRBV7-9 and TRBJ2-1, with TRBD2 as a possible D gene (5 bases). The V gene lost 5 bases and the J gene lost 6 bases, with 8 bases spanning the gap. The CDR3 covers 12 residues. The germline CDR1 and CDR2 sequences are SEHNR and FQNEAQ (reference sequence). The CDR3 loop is CASSIGSNEQFF. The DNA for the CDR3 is TGTGCCAGCAGCATAGGGAGCAATGAGCAGTTCTTC.

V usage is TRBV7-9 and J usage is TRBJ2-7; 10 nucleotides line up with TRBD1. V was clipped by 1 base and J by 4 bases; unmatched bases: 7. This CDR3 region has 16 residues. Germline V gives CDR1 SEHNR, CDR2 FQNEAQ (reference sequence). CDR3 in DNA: TGTGCCAGCAGCTTAGAGGAGACAGGGGGCGAGTACGAGCAGTACTTC. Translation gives CASSLEETGGEYEQYF.